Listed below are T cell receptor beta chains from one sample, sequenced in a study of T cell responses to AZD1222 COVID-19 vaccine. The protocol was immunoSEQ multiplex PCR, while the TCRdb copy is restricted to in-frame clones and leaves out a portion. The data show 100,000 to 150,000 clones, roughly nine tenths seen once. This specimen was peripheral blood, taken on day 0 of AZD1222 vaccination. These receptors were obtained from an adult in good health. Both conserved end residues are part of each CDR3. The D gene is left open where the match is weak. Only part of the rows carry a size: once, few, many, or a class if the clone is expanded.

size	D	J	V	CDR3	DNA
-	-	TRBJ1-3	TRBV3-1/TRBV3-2	CASSQFGNTIYF	TGTGCCAGCAGCCAATTTGGGAACACCATATATTTT
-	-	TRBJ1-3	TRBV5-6	CASNDLGRAGNTIYF	TGTGCCAGCAATGATCTGGGACGGGCTGGAAACACCATATATTTT
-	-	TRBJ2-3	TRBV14	CASSQFDFVLTDTQYF	TGTGCCAGCAGCCAATTTGACTTCGTATTGACAGATACGCAGTATTTT
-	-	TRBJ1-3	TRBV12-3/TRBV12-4	CASSVGSIYF	TGTGCCAGCAGCGTCGGCTCCATATATTTT
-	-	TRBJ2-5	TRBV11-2	CASSLVPGHQETQYF	TGTGCCAGCAGCTTAGTTCCAGGCCACCAAGAGACCCAGTACTTC
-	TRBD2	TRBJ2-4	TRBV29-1	CSVVPTSGGENIQYF	TGCAGCGTTGTCCCCACTAGCGGGGGGGAAAACATTCAGTACTTC
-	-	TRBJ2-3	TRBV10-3	CAIGSASPDTQYF	TGTGCCATAGGTTCCGCCTCCCCAGATACGCAGTATTTT
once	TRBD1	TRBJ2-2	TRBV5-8	CASNTGQGRHTGELFF	TGTGCCAGCAACACTGGACAGGGGCGACACACCGGGGAGCTGTTTTTT
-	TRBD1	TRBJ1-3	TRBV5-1	CASSGGTGSRSGNTIYF	TGCGCCAGCAGCGGCGGGACAGGGTCCCGCTCTGGAAACACCATATATTTT
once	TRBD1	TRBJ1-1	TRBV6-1	CASSETTGVTEAFF	TGTGCCAGCAGTGAAACAACAGGGGTCACTGAAGCTTTCTTT
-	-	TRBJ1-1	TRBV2	CASSREGSRSTEAFF	TGTGCCAGCAGTCGAGAGGGGTCCCGGAGCACTGAAGCTTTCTTT
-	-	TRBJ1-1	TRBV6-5	CASSWAGPAEAFF	TGTGCCAGCAGTTGGGCAGGGCCAGCTGAAGCTTTCTTT
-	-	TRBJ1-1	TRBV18	CASSPQGGNTEAFF	TGTGCCAGCTCACCACAGGGAGGCAACACTGAAGCTTTCTTT
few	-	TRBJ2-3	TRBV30	CAWSDWHTQYF	TGTGCCTGGAGTGATTGGCATACGCAGTATTTT
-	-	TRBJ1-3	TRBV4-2	CASSPPSAGSGNTIYF	TGTGCCAGCAGCCCTCCGTCAGCCGGCTCTGGAAACACCATATATTTT
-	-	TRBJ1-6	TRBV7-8	CASSLEISSYNSPLHF	TGTGCCAGCAGCTTAGAGATCAGCTCCTATAATTCACCCCTCCACTTT
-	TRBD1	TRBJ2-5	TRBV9	CASSVGQGVSETQYF	TGTGCCAGCAGCGTAGGACAGGGTGTTTCGGAGACCCAGTACTTC
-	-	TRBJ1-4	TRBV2	CASQEYGTPNEKLFF	TGTGCCAGCCAAGAATACGGGACACCTAATGAAAAACTGTTTTTT
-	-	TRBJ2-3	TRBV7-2	CASSPPGDTQYF	TGTGCCAGCAGCCCCCCAGGAGATACGCAGTATTTT
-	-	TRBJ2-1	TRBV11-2	CASSPTGTLKYNEQFF	TGTGCCAGCAGCCCCACCGGGACGCTAAAATACAATGAGCAGTTCTTC
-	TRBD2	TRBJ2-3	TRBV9	CASGRGGGDTQYF	TGTGCCAGCGGACGGGGGGGCGGTGATACGCAGTATTTT
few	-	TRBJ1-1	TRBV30	CAWTTDSMNTEAFF	TGTGCCTGGACGACCGACAGTATGAACACTGAAGCTTTCTTT